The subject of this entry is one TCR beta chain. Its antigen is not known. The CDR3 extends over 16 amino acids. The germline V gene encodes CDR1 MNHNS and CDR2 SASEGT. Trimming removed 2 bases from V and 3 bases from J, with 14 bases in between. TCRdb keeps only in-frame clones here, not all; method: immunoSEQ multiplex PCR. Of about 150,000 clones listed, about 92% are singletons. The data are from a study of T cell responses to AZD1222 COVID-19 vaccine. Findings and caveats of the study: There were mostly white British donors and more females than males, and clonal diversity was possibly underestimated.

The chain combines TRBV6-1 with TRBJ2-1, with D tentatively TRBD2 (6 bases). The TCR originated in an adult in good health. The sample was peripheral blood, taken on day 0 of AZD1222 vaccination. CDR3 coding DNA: TGTGCCAGCAGTGAACGGCGGGATCCTCTCTACAATGAGCAGTTCTTC. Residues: CASSERRDPLYNEQFF.